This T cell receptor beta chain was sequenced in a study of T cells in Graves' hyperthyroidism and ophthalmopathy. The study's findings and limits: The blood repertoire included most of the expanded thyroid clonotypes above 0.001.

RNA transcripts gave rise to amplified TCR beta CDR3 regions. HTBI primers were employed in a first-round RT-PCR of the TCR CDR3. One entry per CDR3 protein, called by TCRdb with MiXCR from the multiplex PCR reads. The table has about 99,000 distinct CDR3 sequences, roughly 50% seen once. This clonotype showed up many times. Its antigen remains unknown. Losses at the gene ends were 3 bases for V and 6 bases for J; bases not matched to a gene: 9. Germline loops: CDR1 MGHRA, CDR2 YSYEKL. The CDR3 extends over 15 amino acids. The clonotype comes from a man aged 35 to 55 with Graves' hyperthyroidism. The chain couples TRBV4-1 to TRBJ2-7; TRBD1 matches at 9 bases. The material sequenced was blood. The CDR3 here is CASSQEQGAVGEQYF. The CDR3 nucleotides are TGCGCCAGCAGCCAGGAACAGGGGGCAGTTGGCGAGCAGTACTTC.